This TCR beta chain comes out of a study of OX40 agonist ivuxolimab in advanced cancers. Overall study findings and caveats: Expanded peripheral T cells had an undetermined antigen specificity.

About this clone: Its antigen is as yet unknown. Relative to the germline gene, one junction end is altered; a read error may explain this.

Assay used: immunoSEQ multiplex PCR; TCRdb lists only in-frame clones, some missing. The table includes 25,000 to 35,000 clones, around 80% detected once. CDR1 is GTSNPN, CDR2 SVGIG, per germline (reference sequence). The CDR3 consists of 12 residues. This chain links TRBV30 with TRBJ2-2; D uncertain. The sequence came from an adult with an advanced solid tumor such as melanoma, head and neck, liver or kidney cancer. The input for sequencing was CD4+ or CD8+ T cells sorted from blood, taken in a trial of the OX40 agonist ivuxolimab. This chain's CDR3 is CAWKKETGELFF. The CDR3 DNA reads as TGTGCTTGGAAGAAGGAAACCGGGGAGCTGTTTTTT.